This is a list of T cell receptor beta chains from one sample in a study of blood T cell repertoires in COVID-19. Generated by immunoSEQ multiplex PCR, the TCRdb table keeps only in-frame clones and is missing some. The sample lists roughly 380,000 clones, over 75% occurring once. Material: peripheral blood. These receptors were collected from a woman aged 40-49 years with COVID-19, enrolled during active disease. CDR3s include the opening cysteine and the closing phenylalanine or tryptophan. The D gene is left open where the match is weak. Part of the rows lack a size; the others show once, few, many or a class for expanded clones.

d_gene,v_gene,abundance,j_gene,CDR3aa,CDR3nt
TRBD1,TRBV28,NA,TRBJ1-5,CASSRQGSGNQPQHF,TGTGCCAGCAGTCGACAGGGGTCTGGCAATCAGCCCCAGCATTTT
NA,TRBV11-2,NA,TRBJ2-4,CASSLDGAKAKNIQYF,TGTGCCAGCAGCTTAGATGGAGCCAAAGCCAAAAACATTCAGTACTTC
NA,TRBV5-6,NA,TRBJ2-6,CASSSSVRSGANVLTF,TGTGCCAGCAGCTCCTCCGTGCGCTCTGGGGCCAACGTCCTGACTTTC
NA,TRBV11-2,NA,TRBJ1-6,CASSLEAGRNSPLHF,TGTGCCAGCAGCTTAGAGGCAGGGCGTAATTCACCCCTCCACTTT
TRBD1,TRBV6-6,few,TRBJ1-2,CASSLFIGAGGFEGYTF,TGTGCCAGCAGTCTATTTATCGGGGCAGGGGGCTTTGAAGGCTACACCTTC
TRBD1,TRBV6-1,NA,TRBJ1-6,CASSDLALDRVRNSPLHF,TGTGCCAGCAGTGACCTCGCCCTTGACAGGGTCCGAAATTCACCCCTCCACTTT
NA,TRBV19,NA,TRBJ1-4,CASTLGPGLNEKLFF,TGTGCCAGTACCCTAGGGCCGGGGTTGAATGAAAAACTGTTTTTT
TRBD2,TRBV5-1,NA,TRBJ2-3,CASSSGTSGSPTDTQYF,TGCGCCAGCAGCTCTGGGACTAGCGGGAGCCCCACAGATACGCAGTATTTT
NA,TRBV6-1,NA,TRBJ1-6,CASSERAGVGESPLHF,TGTGCCAGCAGTGAAAGGGCAGGGGTCGGGGAGTCGCCCCTCCACTTT
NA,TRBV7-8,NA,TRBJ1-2,CASSTRTRRANYGYTF,TGTGCCAGCAGCACAAGGACCCGGCGGGCTAACTATGGCTACACCTTC
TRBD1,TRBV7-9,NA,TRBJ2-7,CASNPGTGFYEQYF,TGTGCCAGCAACCCCGGGACAGGGTTCTACGAGCAGTACTTC
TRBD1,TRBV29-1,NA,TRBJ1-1,CSGRGTGGRTEAFF,TGCAGCGGGAGGGGGACAGGGGGCCGCACTGAAGCTTTCTTT
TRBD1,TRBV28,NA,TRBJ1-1,CASQGASNTEAFF,TGTGCCAGCCAGGGGGCGTCGAACACTGAAGCTTTCTTT
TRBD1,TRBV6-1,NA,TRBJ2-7,CASSEGTGASYEQYF,TGTGCCAGCAGTGAAGGGACAGGGGCCTCCTACGAGCAGTACTTC
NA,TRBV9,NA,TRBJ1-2,CASGSEGRGRYDGYTF,TGTGCCAGCGGGAGTGAAGGGCGTGGTAGGTACGATGGCTACACCTTC
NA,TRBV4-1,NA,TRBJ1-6,CASSQSLRYSPLHF,TGCGCCAGCAGCCAATCACTAAGATACTCACCCCTCCACTTT
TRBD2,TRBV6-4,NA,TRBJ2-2,CASSKLAGGTGELFF,TGTGCCAGCAGTAAACTAGCGGGAGGCACCGGGGAGCTGTTTTTT
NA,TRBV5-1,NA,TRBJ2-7,CASSLGTSGEQYF,TGCGCCAGCAGCCTCGGGACATCAGGCGAGCAGTACTTC
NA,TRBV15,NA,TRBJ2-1,CATSRDRRGRTYNEQFF,TGTGCCACCAGCAGAGATAGGAGGGGAAGGACCTACAATGAGCAGTTCTTC
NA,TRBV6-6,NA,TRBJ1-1,CASSSYGGSMDTEAFF,TGTGCCAGCAGTTCCTACGGGGGGTCGATGGACACTGAAGCTTTCTTT
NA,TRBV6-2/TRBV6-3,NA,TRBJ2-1,CASSYASLDEQFF,TGTGCCAGCAGTTATGCTAGCTTGGATGAGCAGTTCTTC
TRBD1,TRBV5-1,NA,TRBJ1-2,CASSFSGQDYGYTF,TGCGCCAGCAGCTTTTCTGGACAGGACTATGGCTACACCTTC
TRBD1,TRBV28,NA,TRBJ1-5,CASSRDRGGNQPQHF,TGTGCCAGCAGCCGAGACAGGGGAGGCAATCAGCCCCAGCATTTT
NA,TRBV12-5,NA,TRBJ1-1,CASGFPGAMQGTEAFF,TGTGCTAGTGGTTTTCCGGGAGCAATGCAGGGAACTGAAGCTTTCTTT
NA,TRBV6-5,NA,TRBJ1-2,CASRADSYGYTF,TGTGCCAGCAGGGCGGACAGCTATGGCTACACCTTC
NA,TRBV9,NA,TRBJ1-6,CASSVDGRAKSPLHF,TGTGCCAGCAGCGTAGACGGCAGGGCAAAATCACCCCTCCACTTT
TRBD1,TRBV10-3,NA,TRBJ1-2,CAITGQGNYGYTF,TGTGCCATCACTGGACAGGGGAACTATGGCTACACCTTC
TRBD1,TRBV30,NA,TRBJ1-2,CAWSRDRTYGYTF,TGTGCCTGGAGTCGGGACAGAACTTATGGCTACACCTTC
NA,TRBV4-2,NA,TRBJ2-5,CASSQDLGSGTTQYF,TGTGCCAGCAGCCAAGATTTGGGTAGCGGAACGACCCAGTACTTC
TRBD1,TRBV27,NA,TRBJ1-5,CAAGQGVNQPQHF,TGTGCCGCGGGACAGGGGGTTAATCAGCCCCAGCATTTT
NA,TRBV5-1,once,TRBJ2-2,CASSLGGNTGELFF,TGCGCCAGCAGCCTCGGAGGTAACACCGGGGAGCTGTTTTTT
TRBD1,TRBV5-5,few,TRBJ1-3,CASSLVRQGGRDTIYF,TGTGCCAGCAGCTTGGTCCGACAGGGAGGTCGGGACACCATATATTTT
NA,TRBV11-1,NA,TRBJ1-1,CASSLYPVNTEAFF,TGTGCCAGCAGCTTATACCCAGTGAACACTGAAGCTTTCTTT
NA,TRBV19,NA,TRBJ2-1,CASSIDNYNEQFF,TGTGCCAGTAGTATAGACAACTACAATGAGCAGTTCTTC
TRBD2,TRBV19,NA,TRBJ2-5,CASSNPGGAKQETQYF,TGTGCCAGTAGTAACCCGGGGGGGGCCAAGCAAGAGACCCAGTACTTC
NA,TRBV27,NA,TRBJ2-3,CASSLLRQASPYF,TGTGCCAGCAGTTTACTCCGACAGGCCTCCCCGTATTTT
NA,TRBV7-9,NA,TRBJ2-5,CAGTLGAHSSETQYF,TGTGCCGGCACATTGGGGGCGCATTCGTCGGAGACCCAGTACTTC
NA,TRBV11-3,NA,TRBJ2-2,CASSLTVTGELFF,TGTGCCAGCAGCTTAACGGTCACCGGGGAGCTGTTTTTT
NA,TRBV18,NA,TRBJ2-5,CASSPGGPTQYF,TGTGCCAGCTCACCGGGGGGACCCACCCAGTACTTC
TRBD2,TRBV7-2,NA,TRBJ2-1,CASSLGFSGDGDEQFF,TGTGCCAGCAGCTTGGGGTTTAGCGGGGACGGGGATGAGCAGTTCTTC
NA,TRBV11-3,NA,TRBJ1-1,CASSPQGNTEAFF,TGTGCCAGCAGCCCCCAGGGCAACACTGAAGCTTTCTTT
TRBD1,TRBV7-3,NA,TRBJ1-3,CASGPGGTAGNTIYF,TGTGCCAGCGGGCCCGGCGGGACAGCCGGAAACACCATATATTTT